This is a list of T cell receptor beta chains from one sample in a study of OX40 agonist ivuxolimab in advanced cancers. Sequenced by immunoSEQ multiplex PCR; TCRdb stores in-frame clones only, minus some. Of about 59,000 clones in the sample, approximately 84% were seen once. The sequenced sample was CD4+ or CD8+ T cells sorted from blood, obtained in a trial of the OX40 agonist ivuxolimab. These TCRs come from an adult with an advanced solid tumor such as melanoma, head and neck, liver or kidney cancer. CDR3s include the opening cysteine and the closing phenylalanine or tryptophan. Each record gives: clone size, D gene, J gene, V gene, CDR3 DNA, CDR3 protein. A D gene is named only where the DNA matches it firmly. The size field is filled for only some rows; it gives once, few, many or a size class.

clone size: -; D gene: -; J gene: TRBJ2-3; V gene: TRBV2; CDR3 DNA: TGTGCCAGCAGGGTTTCCACTAGTTCCGGAGATACGCAGTATTTT; CDR3 protein: CASRVSTSSGDTQYF
clone size: -; D gene: -; J gene: TRBJ2-5; V gene: TRBV10-3; CDR3 DNA: TGTGCCATCAGCGCCGACAGTCAAGAGACCCAGTACTTC; CDR3 protein: CAISADSQETQYF
clone size: -; D gene: TRBD2; J gene: TRBJ2-1; V gene: TRBV5-1; CDR3 DNA: TGCGCCAGCAGCCCCGGGACTAGCGGACCCTACAATGAGCAGTTCTTC; CDR3 protein: CASSPGTSGPYNEQFF
clone size: once; D gene: TRBD1; J gene: TRBJ2-3; V gene: TRBV7-3; CDR3 DNA: TGTGCCAGCAGCTCCGGGACAGGATCAGATACGCAGTATTTT; CDR3 protein: CASSSGTGSDTQYF
clone size: -; D gene: TRBD1; J gene: TRBJ2-5; V gene: TRBV6-5; CDR3 DNA: TGTGCCAGCACCCCGGACAGGGGGGATGAGACCCAGTACTTC; CDR3 protein: CASTPDRGDETQYF
clone size: -; D gene: TRBD1; J gene: TRBJ2-7; V gene: TRBV7-9; CDR3 DNA: TGTGCCAGCAGCTTAGGGAGCGGGACAGGGGGCTCCGAGCAGTACTTC; CDR3 protein: CASSLGSGTGGSEQYF
clone size: -; D gene: -; J gene: TRBJ1-4; V gene: TRBV4-2; CDR3 DNA: TGTGCCAGCAGCCTCACACGCGGAACTAATGAAAAACTGTTTTTT; CDR3 protein: CASSLTRGTNEKLFF
clone size: -; D gene: -; J gene: TRBJ1-6; V gene: TRBV30; CDR3 DNA: TGTGCCTGGAGTGTACCGACAGGTTATAATTCACCCCTCCACTTT; CDR3 protein: CAWSVPTGYNSPLHF
clone size: -; D gene: -; J gene: TRBJ1-3; V gene: TRBV14; CDR3 DNA: TGTGCCAGCAGCCAAGATGACCTCACAGGAAACACCATATATTTT; CDR3 protein: CASSQDDLTGNTIYF
clone size: -; D gene: -; J gene: TRBJ2-5; V gene: TRBV19; CDR3 DNA: TGTGCCAGTAGTGAATCTCTCAGGGGAACAAAAGAGACCCAGTACTTC; CDR3 protein: CASSESLRGTKETQYF
clone size: -; D gene: -; J gene: TRBJ2-5; V gene: TRBV6-5; CDR3 DNA: TGTGCCAGCAGTTGGGACCGCCGGGGAGAGACCCAGTACTTC; CDR3 protein: CASSWDRRGETQYF
clone size: -; D gene: -; J gene: TRBJ1-6; V gene: TRBV11-2; CDR3 DNA: TGTGCCAGCAGCTCGACCGGGACTAAAAATTCACCCCTCCACTTT; CDR3 protein: CASSSTGTKNSPLHF
clone size: -; D gene: -; J gene: TRBJ2-5; V gene: TRBV6-1; CDR3 DNA: TGTGCCAGCAGTGAAATGACAGCACAAGAGACCCAGTACTTC; CDR3 protein: CASSEMTAQETQYF
clone size: -; D gene: -; J gene: TRBJ2-1; V gene: TRBV7-8; CDR3 DNA: TGTGCCAGCAGCTTAGTAGGGGGGAATGAGCAGTTCTTC; CDR3 protein: CASSLVGGNEQFF
clone size: -; D gene: -; J gene: TRBJ2-7; V gene: TRBV28; CDR3 DNA: TGTGCCAGCAGTTTTGGCGGACAGTCCTCCTACGAGCAGTACTTC; CDR3 protein: CASSFGGQSSYEQYF
clone size: -; D gene: -; J gene: TRBJ1-1; V gene: TRBV5-1; CDR3 DNA: TGCGCCAGCTACGGGACTTTGAACACTGAAGCTTTCTTT; CDR3 protein: CASYGTLNTEAFF
clone size: -; D gene: TRBD1; J gene: TRBJ2-6; V gene: TRBV27; CDR3 DNA: TGTGCCAGCAGTCGGGGGACAGGGTCTTATGGGGCCAACGTCCTGACTTTC; CDR3 protein: CASSRGTGSYGANVLTF
clone size: -; D gene: -; J gene: TRBJ2-7; V gene: TRBV28; CDR3 DNA: TGTGCCAGCAGTTTATTCGGGGGGCGCGACTACGAGCAGTACTTC; CDR3 protein: CASSLFGGRDYEQYF
clone size: -; D gene: -; J gene: TRBJ1-1; V gene: TRBV5-5; CDR3 DNA: TGTGCCAGCAGCTTGGACATGGAGGGGTTTGAAGCTTTCTTT; CDR3 protein: CASSLDMEGFEAFF
clone size: once; D gene: -; J gene: TRBJ2-3; V gene: TRBV2; CDR3 DNA: TGTGCCAGCTTGTCTCTGGTCAAGGAAGATACGCAGTATTTT; CDR3 protein: CASLSLVKEDTQYF
clone size: -; D gene: TRBD1; J gene: TRBJ2-1; V gene: TRBV6-5; CDR3 DNA: TGTGCCAGCAAGACAGGACAGGTAACCGGTGAGCAGTTCTTC; CDR3 protein: CASKTGQVTGEQFF
clone size: -; D gene: TRBD2; J gene: TRBJ2-7; V gene: TRBV28; CDR3 DNA: TGTGCCAGTTACCCCGGGACTAGCGGCCACGAGCAGTACTTC; CDR3 protein: CASYPGTSGHEQYF
clone size: -; D gene: -; J gene: TRBJ1-1; V gene: TRBV7-6; CDR3 DNA: TGTGCCAGCAGCTTATCCAGGAACACTGAAGCTTTCTTT; CDR3 protein: CASSLSRNTEAFF
clone size: -; D gene: -; J gene: TRBJ1-5; V gene: TRBV7-3; CDR3 DNA: TGTGCCAGCAGCCCCTGGCCCAATTATAGCAATCAGCCCCAGCATTTT; CDR3 protein: CASSPWPNYSNQPQHF
clone size: -; D gene: -; J gene: TRBJ2-5; V gene: TRBV7-2; CDR3 DNA: TGTGCCAGCAGCTTAGCGCTTGGAGGAGGCGAGACCCAGTACTTC; CDR3 protein: CASSLALGGGETQYF
clone size: -; D gene: -; J gene: TRBJ2-1; V gene: TRBV7-9; CDR3 DNA: TGTGCCAGCAGCTTAGAACAGAGTAGGATCTTC; CDR3 protein: CASSLEQSRIF
clone size: -; D gene: TRBD1; J gene: TRBJ1-5; V gene: TRBV29-1; CDR3 DNA: TGCAGCGCAGGGACAGGGCTGGGCGCCCAGCATTTT; CDR3 protein: CSAGTGLGAQHF
clone size: once; D gene: TRBD2; J gene: TRBJ2-3; V gene: TRBV4-2; CDR3 DNA: TGTGCCAGCAGCCCCACCGGCGGGAGGTCGCCCGTAGATACGCAGTATTTT; CDR3 protein: CASSPTGGRSPVDTQYF
clone size: -; D gene: TRBD1; J gene: TRBJ1-5; V gene: TRBV28; CDR3 DNA: TGTGCCAGCAGTTTTTCGGGCAGGGGGGACAATCAGCCCCAGCATTTT; CDR3 protein: CASSFSGRGDNQPQHF
clone size: -; D gene: -; J gene: TRBJ2-1; V gene: TRBV5-5; CDR3 DNA: TGTGCCAGCAGCTTGACAGGAGACAATGAGCAGTTCTTC; CDR3 protein: CASSLTGDNEQFF
clone size: once; D gene: TRBD2; J gene: TRBJ2-5; V gene: TRBV28; CDR3 DNA: TGTGCCAGCAGTCTGGGACTAGCGGGGGGCTGGGGGACCCAGTACTTC; CDR3 protein: CASSLGLAGGWGTQYF
clone size: few; D gene: -; J gene: TRBJ1-2; V gene: TRBV19; CDR3 DNA: TGTGCCAGTAGTATGCCTCAGCGGTACGGCTACACCTTC; CDR3 protein: CASSMPQRYGYTF
clone size: -; D gene: TRBD1; J gene: TRBJ2-2; V gene: TRBV27; CDR3 DNA: TGTGCCAGCACCACTGGACAGGGGAACACCGGGGAGCTGTTTTTT; CDR3 protein: CASTTGQGNTGELFF
clone size: -; D gene: -; J gene: TRBJ1-4; V gene: TRBV11-2; CDR3 DNA: TGTGCCAGCAGCTTAAGGGGGACGTCCCATGAAAAACTGTTTTTT; CDR3 protein: CASSLRGTSHEKLFF
clone size: once; D gene: -; J gene: TRBJ2-3; V gene: TRBV9; CDR3 DNA: TGTGCCAGCAGCGTAGTTGGAGGGGGCCCAGATACGCAGTATTTT; CDR3 protein: CASSVVGGGPDTQYF
clone size: -; D gene: TRBD2; J gene: TRBJ2-2; V gene: TRBV2; CDR3 DNA: TGTGCCAGCAGGGGGACTAGCGGGATGCGGGAGCTGTTTTTT; CDR3 protein: CASRGTSGMRELFF
clone size: -; D gene: TRBD2; J gene: TRBJ2-5; V gene: TRBV10-1; CDR3 DNA: TGCGCCAGCAGTCTTAGCGGGAGAGAGACCCAGTACTTC; CDR3 protein: CASSLSGRETQYF
clone size: -; D gene: TRBD2; J gene: TRBJ2-5; V gene: TRBV7-2; CDR3 DNA: TGTGCCAGCAGCTTAGGGTTAGCGGGACAAGAGACCCAGTACTTC; CDR3 protein: CASSLGLAGQETQYF
clone size: many; D gene: -; J gene: TRBJ2-7; V gene: TRBV18; CDR3 DNA: TGTGCCAGCTCACCAGGGCGTGATGAGCAGTACTTC; CDR3 protein: CASSPGRDEQYF
clone size: -; D gene: TRBD2; J gene: TRBJ2-5; V gene: TRBV7-3; CDR3 DNA: TGTGCCAGCAGCTTACTAGGGACTAGCGGGGGGCTACTCCAAGAGACCCAGTACTTC; CDR3 protein: CASSLLGTSGGLLQETQYF
clone size: once; D gene: TRBD2; J gene: TRBJ2-7; V gene: TRBV5-4; CDR3 DNA: TGTGCCAGCAGCCGTAACAACCTAGCGGGAGCTGACGAGCAGTACTTC; CDR3 protein: CASSRNNLAGADEQYF
clone size: -; D gene: -; J gene: TRBJ2-3; V gene: TRBV28; CDR3 DNA: TGTGCCAGCAGTTCCCCCGGGACGGGCGGAGATACGCAGTATTTT; CDR3 protein: CASSSPGTGGDTQYF
clone size: -; D gene: TRBD2; J gene: TRBJ2-7; V gene: TRBV28; CDR3 DNA: TGTGCCAGCAGTTTATCGGAACGGGGAGGGGAACTAGGCGAGCAGTACTTC; CDR3 protein: CASSLSERGGELGEQYF
clone size: -; D gene: TRBD2; J gene: TRBJ2-5; V gene: TRBV9; CDR3 DNA: TGTGCCAGCAGCCCAGCGGGGGGGCTCGGGGAGACCCAGTACTTC; CDR3 protein: CASSPAGGLGETQYF
clone size: -; D gene: TRBD1; J gene: TRBJ2-7; V gene: TRBV28; CDR3 DNA: TGTGCCAGCAGTCCCCAACAGGGGGCGGTCCACGAGCAGTACTTC; CDR3 protein: CASSPQQGAVHEQYF
clone size: -; D gene: TRBD1; J gene: TRBJ2-4; V gene: TRBV29-1; CDR3 DNA: TGCAGCGTTGAACCGGGGACAGGGGCGTCGAACATTCAGTACTTC; CDR3 protein: CSVEPGTGASNIQYF
clone size: -; D gene: TRBD2; J gene: TRBJ2-2; V gene: TRBV29-1; CDR3 DNA: TGCAGCGCCCGAGGGCTAGCGGGAATCACCGGGGAGCTGTTTTTT; CDR3 protein: CSARGLAGITGELFF